This section outlines one T cell receptor (beta chain) sequence together with its context. The sample originates from a study of blood T cell repertoires in COVID-19. Overall study context: The United States, Italy and Spain provided the acute and convalescent COVID-19 samples. From T cells, B-cell-depleted T cells, or PBMCs came the material, which was cDNA or gDNA.

V lost 3 bases to trimming and J lost 6 bases, with 21 bases between them. The CDR3 is made up of 16 amino acids. The germline CDR1 and CDR2 sequences are DFQATT and SNEGSKA (reference sequence). As processed by the authors: Reference gene primer amplification gave estimated nucleated cell counts. Profiled with immunoSEQ multiplex PCR; TCRdb holds only in-frame clones, not every one. The V and J calls and clone size come from that table; D and trimming were worked out from the DNA. This sample has roughly 190,000 clones, with approximately 84% found just once. The source is an older woman with active or convalescent COVID-19. What was sequenced was peripheral blood. The chain recombines TRBV20-1 with TRBJ2-1, with D tentatively TRBD2 (5 bases). The CDR3 DNA is TGCAGTGCTAGTAAAAGGGCCGGGGTTTCCCCCAATGAGCAGTTCTTC. Translated, it gives CSASKRAGVSPNEQFF.